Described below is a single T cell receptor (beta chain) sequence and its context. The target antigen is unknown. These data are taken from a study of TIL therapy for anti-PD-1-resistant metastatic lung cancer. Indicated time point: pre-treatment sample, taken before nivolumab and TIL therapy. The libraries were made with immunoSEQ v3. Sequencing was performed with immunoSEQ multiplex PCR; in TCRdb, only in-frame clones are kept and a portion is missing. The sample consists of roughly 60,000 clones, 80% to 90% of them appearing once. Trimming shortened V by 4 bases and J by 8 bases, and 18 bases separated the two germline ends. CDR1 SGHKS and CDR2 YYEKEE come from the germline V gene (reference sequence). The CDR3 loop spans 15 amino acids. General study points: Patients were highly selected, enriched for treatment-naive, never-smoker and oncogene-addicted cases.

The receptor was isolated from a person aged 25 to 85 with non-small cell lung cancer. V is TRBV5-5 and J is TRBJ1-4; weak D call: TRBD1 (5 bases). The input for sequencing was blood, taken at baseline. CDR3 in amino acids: CASSPRGRAGEKLFF. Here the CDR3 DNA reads TGTGCCAGCAGCCCGAGGGGCAGGGCTGGGGAAAAACTGTTTTTT. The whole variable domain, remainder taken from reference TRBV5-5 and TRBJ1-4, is DAGVTQSPTHLIKTRGQQVTLRCSPISGHKSVSWYQQVLGQGPQFIFQYYEKEERGRGNFPDRFSARQFPNYSSELNVNALLLGDSALYLCASSPRGRAGEKLFFGSGTQLSVL.